Reported below is one T cell receptor (beta chain). It lacks a known antigen. Base qualities are not at hand, and no much larger clone is one base apart. Samples from volunteer blood donors who had recovered from COVID-19 were contributed by a second Seattle source. Each collaborating institution followed its own protocols to collect whole blood in K2EDTA tubes. For TCRbeta analysis, collaborator samples were shipped as frozen whole blood, as isolated PBMCs, or as DNA extracted from either sample type. The trim is 4 bases for V and 6 bases for J, with a gap of 11 bases between the germline ends. For CDR1 and CDR2, the germline V gene lists MDHEN and SYDVKM. The CDR3 has 13 amino acids, counting the end cysteine and phenylalanine. Only the CDR3 part of the read is kept: 39 bases, read in frame from the first base. This sample stems from a study of blood T cell repertoires in COVID-19 (dated by TCRdb to about 2020). Regarding the research as a whole: Samples from collaborators originated in the United States, Italy and Spain and spanned both the acute and convalescent phases of COVID-19. The prospective study material was composed of cDNA or gDNA derived from T cells, B-cell-depleted T cells, or PBMCs. Samples were obtained from the ongoing ImmuneRACE study (first 160 participants) and from 1,254 subjects provided by 6 global collaborators. Sample metadata almost always included a de-identified subject ID, COVID-19 status, age in years and sex. The dataset comprised deeply sampled blood TCRbeta repertoires from subjects exposed to, actively infected with, or recovered from COVID-19. A freely available public database, intended as a resource for researchers studying the immune response to SARS-CoV-2, is where the repertoires were released. HLA class I and class II types, where available, came from metadata supplied by the sample provider rather than from assay-based typing.

Paper-wide results and their limitations: Clinical and demographic metadata were provided uncurated, with the amount varying by source and participant.

The immunoSEQ Assay, a bias-controlled multiplex PCR, was used to amplify TCRbeta CDR3 regions from genomic DNA. The paper's data handling went like this. Nucleated cell counts per sample were estimated from amplification of reference gene primers within the assay. To quantify the absolute abundance of each unique TCRbeta CDR3 rearrangement, sequence reads were collapsed and filtered. For each sample, productive Simpson clonality was calculated as the square root of Simpson's diversity index over productive rearrangements. Held by TCRdb, this immuneACCESS table contains in-frame sequences only and omits some clones. Under half of the omission traces to an unresolved V gene where checked; the cause of the rest is unknown. From that table come the V and J calls and clone size; the DNA was used to work out D and trimming. Across this sample there are a few hundred thousand clones, with about 80% seen only once. The ten largest account for roughly 3% of the sample.

Sequenced: peripheral blood. The receptor was derived from a woman aged 25 to 45 who had recovered from COVID-19. The chain was built from TRBV28 and TRBJ2-3; no D gene can be assigned with confidence. The CDR3 region: CASSYGSRDTQYF. The sequence in DNA is TGTGCCAGCAGTTATGGTTCTAGGGATACGCAGTATTTT.